Presented here are 28 T cell receptor beta chains from one specimen sequenced in a study of OX40 agonist ivuxolimab in advanced cancers. The repertoire was sequenced with immunoSEQ multiplex PCR; TCRdb's copy has only in-frame clones and lacks some. The data contain roughly 48,000 clones, approximately 85% of them seen just once; the ten biggest clones take up about 2%. Sequencing used CD4+ or CD8+ T cells sorted from blood, obtained in a trial of the OX40 agonist ivuxolimab. The receptors stem from an adult with an advanced solid tumor such as melanoma, head and neck, liver or kidney cancer.

This sequence joins TRBV7-8 and TRBJ1-2; D call uncertain. CDR3 size: 15 residues. V lost 1 base and J 2 bases, leaving 11 bases between the germline ends. Germline CDR1 SGHVS, CDR2 FQNEAQ. The CDR3 DNA reads as TGTGCCAGCAGCTTAGTCCAGAATCCAAACTATGGCTACACCTTC. Encoded protein: CASSLVQNPNYGYTF.

The chain couples TRBV27 to TRBJ2-7; possibly TRBD2 for D (6 bases). With 10 bases removed from V and 0 bases from J, the gap between germline ends came to 16 bases. CDR1 and CDR2 (germline): MNHEY, SMNVEV (reference sequence). The CDR3 is 14 amino acids. The CDR3 DNA is TGTGCCACCCGAACGAGGGAGGTCTCCTACGAGCAGTACTTC. As protein: CATRTREVSYEQYF.

The rearrangement links TRBV19 to TRBJ2-3; 12 nucleotides line up with TRBD2. Germline lookup yields CDR1 LNHDA and CDR2 SQIVND (reference sequence). V dropped 5 bases and J dropped 5; count of bases not matched to a gene: 11. The CDR3 covers 17 residues. The CDR3 DNA reads TGTGCCAGTAGTTTACAGCCGACTAGCGGGAGTGGAGATACGCAGTATTTT. Protein product: CASSLQPTSGSGDTQYF.

This chain uses TRBV29-1 with TRBJ2-7; 7 positions agree with TRBD1. Losses at the gene ends were 4 bases for V and 7 bases for J; bases not matched to a gene: 7. CDR3 size: 12 residues. Germline V gene sequence: CDR1 SQVTM, CDR2 ANQGSEA. The CDR3 sequence: CSVGAGGREQYF. CDR3 nucleotide sequence: TGCAGCGTTGGGGCAGGGGGAAGGGAGCAGTACTTC.

The chain couples TRBV10-3 to TRBJ1-1; 7 bases match TRBD1. V gave up 6 bases and J gave up 3 bases; unmatched junction bases: 10. Germline assignment: CDR1 ENHRY and CDR2 SYGVKD. CDR3 length: 15 amino acids. The CDR3 nucleotides read TGTGCCATCAGAGGGGGCCCGGGCCGGGACACTGAAGCTTTCTTT. Translating gives CAIRGGPGRDTEAFF.

The rearrangement joins TRBV2 to TRBJ2-1; D is uncertain. Looked up from germline, CDR1 is SNHLY and CDR2 is FYNNEI. The CDR3 has 11 residues. V lost 3 bases and J 12 bases, leaving 9 bases between the germline ends. The CDR3 spells CASSDENRQFF. The CDR3 coding sequence is TGTGCCAGCAGTGATGAAAACAGGCAGTTCTTC.

In its sample, this clone was seen a few times. V usage is TRBV21-1 and J usage is TRBJ2-3; the table gives TRBD2 as D, unverified against the DNA. TRBV21-1 is listed as a pseudogene. CDR3 length: 20 residues. Written as DNA, the CDR3 is TGTGCCAGCAGCAATGCCCTACTAGCGGGGGGACCAATCCGCGGAGATACGCAGTATTTT. Translated: CASSNALLAGGPIRGDTQYF.

The chain has TRBV7-3 and TRBJ1-6; D call uncertain. From germline, CDR1 is SGHTA and CDR2 FQGTGA. CDR3 length equals 15 residues. The V gene lost 1 base and the J gene lost 5 bases, with 9 bases spanning the gap. This CDR3 reads CASSLSMRNNSPLHF. The CDR3 DNA reads as TGTGCCAGCAGCTTAAGTATGAGGAATAATTCACCCCTCCACTTT.

This rearrangement joins TRBV30 to TRBJ2-2; 9 bases line up with TRBD2. Germline CDR1 and CDR2: GTSNPN and SVGIG (reference sequence). CDR3 length: 15 residues. After removal of 0 bases from V and 4 bases from J, the junction contained 3 bases not matched to a gene. CDR3 sequence (DNA): TGTGCCTGGAGTGTAGCGGGAGGCCCCACCGGGGAGCTGTTTTTT. Translating gives CAWSVAGGPTGELFF.

The CDR3 reads CASSPTARTGTNQPQHF. For the CDR3, the DNA is TGTGCCAGCAGTCCCACGGCGCGGACAGGAACTAATCAGCCCCAGCATTTT. The chain carries TRBV2 and TRBJ1-5, with 7 nucleotides matching TRBD1. Per the germline V gene, CDR1 is SNHLY and CDR2 is FYNNEI. Unmatched junction bases numbered 14, after V lost 5 bases and J lost 4 bases. The CDR3 extends over 17 amino acids.

The CDR3 is CASSLDGGSGNTIYF. DNA of the CDR3: TGTGCCAGCAGCTTAGATGGAGGCTCTGGAAACACCATATATTTT. The chain joins TRBV11-2 to TRBJ1-3; unclear D gene. Per the germline V gene, CDR1 is SGHAT and CDR2 is FQNNGV. CDR3 length: 15 residues. Trimming removed 0 bases at V and 0 bases at J, with 6 bases between.

V usage is TRBV5-4 and J usage is TRBJ2-7; 7 bases map to TRBD2. This CDR3 is built from 16 residues. The germline V gene has CDR1 SGHNT and CDR2 YYREEE (reference sequence). Trimming cost V 5 bases and J 4 bases; bases outside gene matches: 15. CDR3 sequence (DNA): TGTGCCAGCAGTCTCAAAACCGGGACTAACGCTTACGAGCAGTACTTC. This sequence encodes CASSLKTGTNAYEQYF.

The CDR3 here is CASIPPVGRPGGYTF. CDR3 in DNA: TGTGCCAGCATCCCCCCCGTTGGACGACCTGGTGGCTACACCTTC. The rearrangement joins TRBV5-8 to TRBJ1-2; no reliable D call. V was cut by 6 bases and J by 7 bases, with 22 bases left in between. The CDR3 is 15 residues long. Germline lookup yields CDR1 SGHTS and CDR2 YDEGEE.

The rearrangement links TRBV7-9 to TRBJ1-5, with 8 bases matching TRBD1. The V gene's germline CDR1 is SEHNR and CDR2 FQNEAQ (reference sequence). CDR3 length: 14 residues. Unmatched junction bases numbered 2, after V lost 4 bases and J lost 3 bases. This CDR3 reads CASSSTGANQPQHF. In DNA form, the CDR3 reads TGTGCCAGCAGCTCGACAGGGGCCAATCAGCCCCAGCATTTT.

V usage is TRBV7-3 and J usage is TRBJ2-7; D gene uncertain. The V and J ends lost 3 bases and 2 bases respectively, with 8 bases between them. The CDR3 is 13 amino acids. The germline V gene encodes CDR1 SGHTA and CDR2 FQGTGA. This chain's CDR3 is CASSLPSTYEQYF. In DNA form, the CDR3 reads TGTGCCAGCAGCTTGCCAAGCACCTACGAGCAGTACTTC.

The chain is built from TRBV7-3 and TRBJ2-4, with TRBD2 matching 10 bases. CDR1 is SGHTA and CDR2 is FQGTGA in the germline V gene. The CDR3 is 16 amino acids. The trim removed 3 bases at V and 8 bases at J, leaving 10 bases unmatched. As DNA, the CDR3 is TGTGCCAGCAGCTTCACCAGCGGGGGGGCCGACGACATTCAGTACTTC. Its translation: CASSFTSGGADDIQYF.

The J gene is TRBJ1-5, the V gene TRBV28, with no clear D. The CDR3 has 12 amino acids. V lost 4 bases and J lost 7, with 8 bases in between. Germline-derived CDR1 and CDR2 are MDHEN and SYDVKM. CDR3 DNA sequence: TGTGCCAGCAGTTCGAGTTTACAGCCCCAGCATTTT. Translated, it gives CASSSSLQPQHF.

The V and J genes are TRBV4-1 and TRBJ1-1; perhaps TRBD1 as D (6 bases). The CDR3 has 15 amino acids. Trimming shortened V by 0 bases and J by 1 base, and 9 bases separated the two germline ends. CDR1 MGHRA and CDR2 YSYEKL come from the germline V gene. As DNA, the CDR3 is TGCGCCAGCAGCCAAGAGGGACAAAAGAACACTGAAGCTTTCTTT. Translation: CASSQEGQKNTEAFF.

The chain combines TRBV5-5 with TRBJ1-2; D gene ambiguous. The length of the CDR3 is 13 residues. V gave up 4 bases and J gave up 4 bases, with 11 bases separating them. Germline-derived CDR1 and CDR2 are SGHKS and YYEKEE (reference sequence). The CDR3 loop is CASSTRRLYGYTF. CDR3 nucleotides: TGTGCCAGCAGCACGAGACGTCTCTATGGCTACACCTTC.

This chain links TRBV19 with TRBJ2-3; weak D call: TRBD1 (6 bases). The germline CDR1 and CDR2 sequences are LNHDA and SQIVND (reference sequence). This CDR3 contains 14 residues. V dropped 9 bases and J dropped 0 bases, with 13 bases sitting between them. The CDR3 loop is CASLSTGSTDTQYF. In DNA form, the CDR3 reads TGTGCCAGCCTATCCACAGGGAGCACAGATACGCAGTATTTT.

The chain couples TRBV11-2 to TRBJ1-3; TRBD1 might be the D (5 bases). Trimming removed 6 bases at V and 2 bases at J, with 11 bases between. CDR1 SGHAT and CDR2 FQNNGV come from the germline V gene. The CDR3 loop spans 14 amino acids. CDR3 protein: CASRTQGPGNTIYF. CDR3 nucleotides: TGTGCCAGCAGAACCCAGGGACCTGGAAACACCATATATTTT.

There are a few counts of this clone. One end of the junction is discordant with germline, which a read error may explain. CDR3 residues: CASREGGSNQPQHF. The CDR3 nucleotides read TGTGCCAGCAGGGAAGGAGGGAGCAATCAGCCCCAGCATTTT. The V and J genes are TRBV6-1 and TRBJ1-5; D is ambiguous. Germline V gene lookup returns CDR1 MNHNS and CDR2 SASEGT. The CDR3 contains 14 residues.

The chain combines TRBV4-2 with TRBJ2-7, with D maybe TRBD1 (6 bases). The germline V gene has CDR1 LGHNA and CDR2 YNFKEQ. This CDR3 has 12 amino acids. V lost 5 bases to trimming and J lost 4 bases, with 9 bases between them. The CDR3 sequence: CASSGTPYEQYF. The CDR3 coding sequence is TGTGCCAGCAGCGGGACACCTTACGAGCAGTACTTC.

The rearrangement links TRBV28 to TRBJ2-5; D remains unclear. The V end lost 4 bases, the J end lost 5 bases, and 11 bases lay between the germline ends. This CDR3 is built from 13 residues. The germline V gene encodes CDR1 MDHEN and CDR2 SYDVKM. CDR3 DNA sequence: TGTGCCAGCAGTTCTTGGGGTCGGGAGACCCAGTACTTC. Translation gives CASSSWGRETQYF.

The chain uses TRBV29-1 and TRBJ2-7; D is undetermined. The germline gives CDR1 SQVTM, CDR2 ANQGSEA. Trimming stripped 6 bases from V and 5 bases from J, with 11 bases between. The CDR3 totals 11 residues. CDR3 DNA sequence: TGCAGCGTCCTCGTGGGCCACGAGCAGTACTTC. Translated, it gives CSVLVGHEQYF.

The rearrangement links TRBV7-9 to TRBJ2-5; the match to TRBD1 covers 9 bases. This CDR3 contains 16 residues. Germline CDR1 reads SEHNR; CDR2 reads FQNEAQ (reference sequence). V lost 5 bases and J lost 2; bases outside the gene matches: 9. This CDR3 reads CASSTGTGRFQETQYF. The DNA of the CDR3 is TGTGCCAGCAGCACCGGGACAGGGAGGTTTCAAGAGACCCAGTACTTC.

Here the CDR3 DNA reads TGTGCCAGTAGTATAAAGGGACAGGGGAATTCACCCCTCCACTTT. Encoded protein: CASSIKGQGNSPLHF. The chain couples TRBV19 to TRBJ1-6; 10 bases fit TRBD1. The CDR3 extends over 15 amino acids. The germline CDR1 and CDR2 sequences are LNHDA and SQIVND (reference sequence). V was clipped by 2 bases and J by 7 bases; unmatched bases: 2. Combining the CDR3 with reference TRBV19 and TRBJ1-6 gives the whole variable domain DGGITQSPKYLFRKEGQNVTLSCEQNLNHDAMYWYRQDPGQGLRLIYYSQIVNDFQKGDIAEGYSVSREKKESFPLTVTSAQKNPTAFYLCASSIKGQGNSPLHFGNGTRLTVT.

CDR3 sequence reads: CASRSIAGGSETQYF. The CDR3 DNA sequence: TGTGCCAGTCGCTCTATAGCGGGAGGTTCAGAGACCCAGTACTTC. The chain uses TRBV5-4 and TRBJ2-5, with 10 bases that match TRBD2. Germline V gene data show CDR1 as SGHNT and CDR2 as YYREEE (reference sequence). This CDR3 has 15 residues. The trim removed 8 bases at V and 4 bases at J, leaving 11 bases unmatched.